The source of this T cell receptor beta chain is a study of molecular identifiers for immune sequencing clone quantification. This clonotype was seen more than once but under ten times. Its antigen is undetermined. In TCRdb, the PCR reads were re-called with MiXCR into one record per CDR3 protein. This sample has a few hundred thousand distinct CDR3 sequences, with about 20% found just once. RNA fractions of 10%, 30% or 50% and roughly 19,000 to 1,100,000 sorted cells were the source of naive CD8 libraries. V was clipped by 0 bases and J by 0 bases, with 14 bases between them. The CDR3 consists of 17 residues. The V gene's germline CDR1 is KGHSY and CDR2 FQNENV. Overall study findings and caveats: Clonotypes topping 20 RNA copies carried over 97% of effector molecules but under 1% of naive ones.

This receptor was obtained from a human donor in good health. Some libraries in this study had Jurkat cell RNA spiked in. Sequencing was performed on naive CD8+ T cells from blood, with Jurkat cell RNA spiked in. Subset here: FACS-sorted CD8+CD4-CCR7+CD45RA+ naive T cells. The chain links TRBV16 to TRBJ1-2; D is undetermined. This CDR3 reads CASSQSYNDISNYGYTF. CDR3 nucleotides: TGTGCCAGCAGCCAATCCTACAATGACATATCTAACTATGGCTACACCTTC.